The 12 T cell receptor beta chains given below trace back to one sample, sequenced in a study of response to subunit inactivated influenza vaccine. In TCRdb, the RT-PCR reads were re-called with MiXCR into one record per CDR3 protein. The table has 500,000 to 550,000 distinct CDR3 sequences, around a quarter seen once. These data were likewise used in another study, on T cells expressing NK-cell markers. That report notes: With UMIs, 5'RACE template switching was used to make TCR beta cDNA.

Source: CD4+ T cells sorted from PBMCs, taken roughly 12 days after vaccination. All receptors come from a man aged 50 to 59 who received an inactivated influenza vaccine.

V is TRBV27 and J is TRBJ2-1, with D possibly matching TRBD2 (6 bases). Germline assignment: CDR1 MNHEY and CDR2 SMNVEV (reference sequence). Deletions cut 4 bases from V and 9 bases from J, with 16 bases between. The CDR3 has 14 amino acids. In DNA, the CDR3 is TGTGCCAGCAGTTCCTCCCGGGACTTCAGTGAGCAGTTCTTC. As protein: CASSSSRDFSEQFF.

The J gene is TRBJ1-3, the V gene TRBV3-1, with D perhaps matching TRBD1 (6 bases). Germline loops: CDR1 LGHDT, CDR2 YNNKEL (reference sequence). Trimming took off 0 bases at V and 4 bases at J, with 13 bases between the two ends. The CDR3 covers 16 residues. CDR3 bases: TGTGCCAGCAGCCAAGATCGAACAGGGTCAGGAAACACCATATATTTT. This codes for CASSQDRTGSGNTIYF.

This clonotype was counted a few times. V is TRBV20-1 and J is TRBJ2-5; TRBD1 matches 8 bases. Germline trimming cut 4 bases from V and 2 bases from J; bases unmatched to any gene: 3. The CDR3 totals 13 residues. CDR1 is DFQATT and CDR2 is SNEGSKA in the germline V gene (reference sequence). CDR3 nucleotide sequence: TGCAGTGCTATGGGGGACAGGCAAGAGACCCAGTACTTC. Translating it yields CSAMGDRQETQYF.

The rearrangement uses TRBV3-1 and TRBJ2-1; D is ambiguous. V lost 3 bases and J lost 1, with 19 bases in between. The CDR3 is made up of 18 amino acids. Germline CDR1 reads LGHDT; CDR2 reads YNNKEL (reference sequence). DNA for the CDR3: TGTGCCAGCAGCCAGCCCGGCTCCGGTAAGGGTTCCTACAATGAGCAGTTCTTC. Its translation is CASSQPGSGKGSYNEQFF.

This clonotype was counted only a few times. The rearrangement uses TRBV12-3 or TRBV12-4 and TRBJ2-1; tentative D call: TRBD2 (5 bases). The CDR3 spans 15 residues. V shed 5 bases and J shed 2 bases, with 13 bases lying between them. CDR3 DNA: TGTGCCAGCAGTCCTCTTCGGGAACCCTACAATGAGCAGTTCTTC. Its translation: CASSPLREPYNEQFF.

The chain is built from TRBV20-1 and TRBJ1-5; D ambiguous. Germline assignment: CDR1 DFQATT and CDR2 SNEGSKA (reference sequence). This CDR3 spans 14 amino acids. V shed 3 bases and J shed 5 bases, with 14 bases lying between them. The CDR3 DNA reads TGCAGTGCTAGTCTGGGCCCGGGCTATCAGCCCCAGCATTTT. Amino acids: CSASLGPGYQPQHF.

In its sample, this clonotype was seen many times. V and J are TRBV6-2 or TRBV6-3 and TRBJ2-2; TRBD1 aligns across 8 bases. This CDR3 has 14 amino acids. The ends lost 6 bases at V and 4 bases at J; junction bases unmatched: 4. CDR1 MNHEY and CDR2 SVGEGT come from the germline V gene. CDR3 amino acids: CASSGQGFTGELFF. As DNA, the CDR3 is TGTGCCAGCAGCGGACAGGGATTCACCGGGGAGCTGTTTTTT.

CDR3 residues: CASSLGGTHSGNTIYF. CDR3 nucleotides: TGTGCCAGCAGTTTAGGCGGTACACACTCTGGAAACACCATATATTTT. The chain couples TRBV12-3 or TRBV12-4 to TRBJ1-3; D unresolved. The CDR3 covers 16 residues. Between the trimmed V and J ends, which lost 1 base and 0 bases, there was a span of 10 bases.

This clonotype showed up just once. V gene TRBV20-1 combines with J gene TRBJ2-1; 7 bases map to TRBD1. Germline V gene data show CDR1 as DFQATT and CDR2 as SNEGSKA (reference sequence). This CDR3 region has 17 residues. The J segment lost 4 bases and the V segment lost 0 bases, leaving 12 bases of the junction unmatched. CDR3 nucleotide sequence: TGCAGTGCTAGAGATCAAAAGGGACAGACTAAATACAATGAGCAGTTCTTC. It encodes CSARDQKGQTKYNEQFF.

Here the CDR3 DNA reads TGTGCCAGCAGGTTAGCGGGGATTAATTACAATGAGCAGTTCTTC. Translation gives CASRLAGINYNEQFF. This chain uses TRBV5-5 with TRBJ2-1; TRBD2 aligns across 8 bases. Germline V gene sequence: CDR1 SGHKS, CDR2 YYEKEE (reference sequence). This CDR3 contains 15 residues. Unmatched junction bases numbered 8, after V lost 5 bases and J lost 4 bases.

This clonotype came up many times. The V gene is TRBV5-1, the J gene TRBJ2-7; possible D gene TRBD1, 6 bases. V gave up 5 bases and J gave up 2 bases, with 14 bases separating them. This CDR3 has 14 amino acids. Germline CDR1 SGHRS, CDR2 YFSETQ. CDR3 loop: CASRSGTGTYEQYF. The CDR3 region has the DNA TGCGCCAGCAGAAGTGGAACAGGGACCTACGAGCAGTACTTC.

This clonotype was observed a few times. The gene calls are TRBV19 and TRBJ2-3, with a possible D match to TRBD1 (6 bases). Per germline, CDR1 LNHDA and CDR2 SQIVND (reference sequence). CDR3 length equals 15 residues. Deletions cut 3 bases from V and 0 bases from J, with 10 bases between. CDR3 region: CASSIGQPSTDTQYF. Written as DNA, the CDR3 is TGTGCCAGTAGTATCGGACAGCCTAGCACAGATACGCAGTATTTT.